Shown below are 27 T cell receptor beta chains from a single sample sequenced in a study of monozygotic twins with inflammatory bowel disease. TCRdb reworked the 5' RACE reads into one entry per CDR3 protein, no DNA. The table gives 350,000 to 500,000 distinct CDR3 sequences; the top ten clones make up around 2.4% of it. The sample was blood. The receptor set was obtained from a human donor with ulcerative colitis or Crohn's disease, or a healthy co-twin of an affected twin (not recorded which).

The V and J genes are TRBV5-6 and TRBJ2-7; lacking DNA, the TRBD2 call made by TCRdb goes unchecked. This CDR3 spans 15 amino acids. CDR1 is SGHDT and CDR2 is YYEEEE in the germline V gene. The CDR3 sequence is CASSLGLASKYEQYF.

This chain links TRBV4-3 with TRBJ2-5; TCRdb names TRBD2, which stays unverified in the absence of DNA. CDR1 is LGHNA and CDR2 is YSLEER in the germline V gene. This CDR3 has 17 amino acids. The CDR3 here is CASSQDRVGGRAQVWDF.

The V call is TRBV15, the J call TRBJ2-1; the D gene TCRdb calls, TRBD2, cannot be checked with no DNA. Germline values: CDR1 LNHNV, CDR2 YYDKDF (reference sequence). The CDR3 has 16 residues. The CDR3 spells CATSRVSGLAGEWQFF.

CDR3 region: CASSLLPAYEQYF. The V and J genes are TRBV5-6 and TRBJ2-7; TCRdb indicates TRBD2, and absent DNA this call remains unverified. Germline V CDR1 and CDR2: SGHDT, YYEEEE. The CDR3 totals 13 residues.

The rearrangement joins TRBV18 to TRBJ2-4. This CDR3 spans 12 amino acids. Germline CDR1 reads KGHSH; CDR2 reads LQKENI. The CDR3 loop reads CASSQGLDIQYF.

This rearrangement joins TRBV6-1 to TRBJ1-1; TCRdb returns TRBD1, unconfirmable since there is no DNA. Germline V gene sequence: CDR1 MNHNS, CDR2 SASEGT. The CDR3 is 14 amino acids. The CDR3 here is CASSPPGAGTEAFF.

The genes are TRBV20-1 and TRBJ2-1; TCRdb's D gene call, TRBD2, goes unchecked for lack of DNA. The CDR3 sequence is 17 residues long. CDR1 and CDR2 from the germline V gene are DFQATT and SNEGSKA (reference sequence). CDR3 protein: CSAREARSVSSYNEQFF.

V usage is TRBV16 and J usage is TRBJ1-5. The CDR3 covers 12 residues. Germline V gene data show CDR1 as KGHSY and CDR2 as FQNENV. The CDR3 protein is CASSQLNQPQHF.

V gene TRBV5-1 combines with J gene TRBJ2-7; without DNA, the TCRdb call of TRBD1 cannot be checked. In germline, CDR1 is SGHRS, CDR2 YFSETQ. This CDR3 is 14 amino acids long. The CDR3 loop is CASSSTGGRYEQYF.

The V call is TRBV4-2, the J call TRBJ2-6; the TRBD1 assignment by TCRdb is unverifiable without DNA. The CDR3 covers 20 residues. The germline gives CDR1 LGHNA, CDR2 YNFKEQ. CDR3 residues: CASSQDGPGTGVYGANVLTF.

The chain combines TRBV5-6 with TRBJ2-7; TCRdb's D call of TRBD1 is untestable without DNA. CDR3 size: 13 residues. Germline CDR1 is SGHDT and CDR2 is YYEEEE. CDR3 sequence reads: CASSFGTAYEQYF.

The rearrangement uses TRBV29-1 and TRBJ1-2. Germline V gene sequence: CDR1 SQVTM, CDR2 ANQGSEA. This CDR3 contains 14 residues. The CDR3 region is CSVYDSGANYGYTF.

The rearrangement links TRBV7-3 to TRBJ2-6; TCRdb outputs TRBD2, but without DNA this stays unchecked. In germline, CDR1 is SGHTA, CDR2 FQGTGA. This CDR3 has 15 amino acids. The chain's CDR3 is CASKGPGSGANVLTF.

This chain joins TRBV10-3 and TRBJ2-5. This CDR3 contains 14 residues. CDR1 is ENHRY, CDR2 SYGVKD, per germline. CDR3 residues: CAISVAGLQETQYF.

V usage is TRBV7-8 and J usage is TRBJ2-2; TCRdb's assignment of TRBD1 cannot be checked, as there is no DNA. The CDR3 runs to 15 residues. CDR1 SGHVS and CDR2 FQNEAQ come from the germline V gene. CDR3 region: CASSLRTGASGELFF.

The chain employs TRBV4-2 and TRBJ2-2; the D call of TRBD2 rests on TCRdb alone, since no DNA is present to check it. The CDR3 runs to 15 residues. Germline assignment: CDR1 LGHNA and CDR2 YNFKEQ. This CDR3 reads CASSQGATSAGELFF.

The V gene is TRBV7-2, the J gene TRBJ2-3; TCRdb lists TRBD2, though no DNA is available to test this call. The CDR3 sequence is 17 residues long. Germline V gives CDR1 SGHTA, CDR2 FQGNSA. This chain's CDR3 is CASSLKASGGAGDTQYF.

The chain carries TRBV12-3 or TRBV12-4 and TRBJ2-1; TCRdb proposes TRBD1, but this gene call is untestable without DNA. CDR3 length: 14 amino acids. The CDR3 reads CASSFRGDYNEQFF.

This chain links TRBV12-3 or TRBV12-4 with TRBJ2-7; TCRdb outputs TRBD2, but without DNA this stays unchecked. This CDR3 is built from 13 residues. CDR3 sequence reads: CASSLDGVREQYF.

This chain connects TRBV11-2 to TRBJ2-3; without DNA, the TCRdb call of TRBD1 cannot be checked. The CDR3 has 18 residues. In germline, CDR1 is SGHAT, CDR2 FQNNGV. CDR3 amino acids: CASSRTGTATSPTDTQYF.

The CDR3 region is CASSQVPLGTQYF. The V gene is TRBV4-2, the J gene TRBJ2-5; TCRdb outputs TRBD2, but without DNA this stays unchecked. The CDR3 runs to 13 residues. Per germline, CDR1 LGHNA and CDR2 YNFKEQ.

The V call is TRBV30, the J call TRBJ2-5; TCRdb returns TRBD1, unconfirmable since there is no DNA. Germline values: CDR1 GTSNPN, CDR2 SVGIG (reference sequence). The CDR3 is 13 amino acids. The CDR3 reads CAWMAGAQETQYF.

The rearrangement uses TRBV7-9 and TRBJ2-5. CDR3 size: 12 residues. Germline CDR1 is SEHNR and CDR2 is FQNEAQ (reference sequence). CDR3 in amino acids: CASAAAEETQYF.

The chain combines TRBV5-1 with TRBJ2-7; with no DNA, the TCRdb D assignment of TRBD2 cannot be verified. Germline loops: CDR1 SGHRS, CDR2 YFSETQ. The CDR3 has 14 residues. CDR3 sequence: CASTSASGRYEQYF. The full variable domain, rest sourced from reference TRBV5-1 and TRBJ2-7, is KAGVTQTPRYLIKTRGQQVTLSCSPISGHRSVSWYQQTPGQGLQFLFEYFSETQRNKGNFPGRFSGRQFSNSRSEMNVSTLELGDSALYLCASTSASGRYEQYFGPGTRLTVT.

V is TRBV18 and J is TRBJ2-1; as DNA is missing, the TRBD2 call by TCRdb cannot be tested. The CDR3 spans 15 residues. The V gene's germline CDR1 is KGHSH and CDR2 LQKENI. This chain's CDR3 is CASSYPGLAGAEQFF.

The chain has TRBV28 and TRBJ1-1; TCRdb's D call of TRBD1 is untestable without DNA. The CDR3 has 16 amino acids. The germline V gene has CDR1 MDHEN and CDR2 SYDVKM. The CDR3 sequence is CASRRSGFSMNTEAFF. Together with reference TRBV28 and TRBJ1-1, the CDR3 gives the full variable domain: DVKVTQSSRYLVKRTGEKVFLECVQDMDHENMFWYRQDPGLGLRLIYFSYDVKMKEKGDIPEGYSVSREKKERFSLILESASTNQTSMYLCASRRSGFSMNTEAFFGQGTRLTVV.

V usage is TRBV5-1 and J usage is TRBJ2-2; TCRdb returns TRBD2, unconfirmable since there is no DNA. Germline V gene sequence: CDR1 SGHRS, CDR2 YFSETQ. CDR3 length equals 17 residues. The CDR3 protein is CASSLRTSGRNTGELFF.